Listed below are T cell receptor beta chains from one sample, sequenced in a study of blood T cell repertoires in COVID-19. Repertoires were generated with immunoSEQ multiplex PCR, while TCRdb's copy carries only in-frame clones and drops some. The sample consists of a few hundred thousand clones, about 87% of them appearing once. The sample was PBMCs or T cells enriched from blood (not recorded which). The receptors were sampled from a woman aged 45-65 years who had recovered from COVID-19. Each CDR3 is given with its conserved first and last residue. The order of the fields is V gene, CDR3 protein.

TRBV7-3	CASSQKGLREGADTQYF
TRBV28	CASRPGQPNTEAFF
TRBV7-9	CASSWAETYEQYF
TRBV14	CASSPVAGELFF
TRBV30	CAWGDRAGQPQHF
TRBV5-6	CASSKRDTQYF
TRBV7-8	CASSPRGGQIYNEQFF
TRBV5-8	CASSLWSGGTLSGANVLTF
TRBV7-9	CASSPREYGTEAFF
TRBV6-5	CASRDRVGGYTF
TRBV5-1	CASSLGGTSSGNTIYF
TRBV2	CASSERGISGTEAFF
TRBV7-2	CASSSHKPVWTGGYNEQFF
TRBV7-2	CASSIHRGANYEQYF
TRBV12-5	CASGPQGGDTGYEQYF
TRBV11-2	CASSLGRETFQETQYF
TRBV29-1	CSVGGQGWPGELFF
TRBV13	CASSLGGLEQFF
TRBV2	CASSPTVGEKLFF
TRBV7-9	CASSLPGQGPYEQYF
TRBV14	CASSHRGGETQYF
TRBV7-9	CASSLGAGGLYEQYF
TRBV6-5	CASSYADSNEQYF
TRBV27	CASSRKLEETQYF
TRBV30	CAWIEPRDRVEKLFF
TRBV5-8	CASSSDRGRVQQFF
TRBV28	CASSLRGGAETQYF
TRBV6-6	CASSSPAASTDTQYF
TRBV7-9	CASSLALDNYGYTF